This is a list of T cell receptor beta chains from one sample in a study of type 1 regulatory T cells. TCRdb fed the reads into MiXCR, producing one record per CDR3 protein. This table has about 68,000 distinct CDR3 sequences, 63% appearing once. These receptors have no identified antigens. Sequenced: cultured T cells, either the whole culture or a sorted T cell fraction (not recorded which). Every receptor here comes from a human donor in good health. The conserved cysteine and the conserved F or W are not part of the CDR3 here. Rows may omit the clone size; those that give it use once, few, many or a size class.

v_call clone_size cdr3_aa
TRBV20-1 - SARKPGRNGELF
TRBV6-1 few ASSEQGSWTYNEQF
TRBV19 - ASSIRATGSDQPQH
TRBV4-1 once ASSQERWGENEQF
TRBV9 - ASSVGTSGRAGDTQY
TRBV2 - ASKAGGGPNEQY
TRBV7-8 - ASSLPSGSAYEQY
TRBV27 few ASSLRRTSGVNEQF
TRBV4-1 - ASSQVGLGNTIY
TRBV6-2/TRBV6-3 - ASRIAGGNEQF
TRBV20-1 - SAPNGGTTTYEQY
TRBV27 few ASSLAVDKNIQY
TRBV5-1 - ASSPREGYNEQF
TRBV5-1 - ASSLDVGETQY
TRBV20-1 - SADLAGRTDTQY
TRBV7-9 many ASSLGAGQGAVYGYT
TRBV7-2 few ASSFAGGGDTQY
TRBV18 - ASSPIWGAQETQY
TRBV12-3/TRBV12-4 - ASTTAAVGEQF
TRBV25-1 - ASSEDFYEQY
TRBV27 - ASSPRVIGGSLQPQH
TRBV6-6 - ASSGTGNQPQH
TRBV6-6 - ASSSAGYGYT
TRBV4-2 few ASSLRTSSSYNEQF
TRBV19 - ASGVDYEQY
TRBV7-2 - ASSLEDRGSSRAF